These 10 T cell receptor beta chains originate from one sample sequenced in a study of early T cells in non-severe SARS-CoV-2 infection. TCRdb called the 5' RACE reads again in MiXCR, with one record for every CDR3 protein. The table has more than 85,000 distinct CDR3 sequences, around 13% seen once; the top ten hold 3.8%. The sample in question was whole blood, obtained at baseline. The source is an adult who was a healthcare worker with PCR-confirmed SARS-CoV-2 infection or an uninfected control (not recorded which).

V gene TRBV20-1 combines with J gene TRBJ2-5, with a tentative D call TRBD2 (6 bases). The germline CDR1 and CDR2 sequences are DFQATT and SNEGSKA (reference sequence). Trimming left V 3 bases short and J 4 bases short, with 18 bases between. The CDR3 contains 15 residues. The CDR3: CSARLHGRGVETQYF. In nucleotides, the CDR3 is TGCAGTGCTAGGCTACACGGGCGGGGCGTAGAGACCCAGTACTTC.

The chain carries TRBV10-3 and TRBJ1-3; D may be TRBD1 (5 bases). The CDR3 extends over 14 amino acids. V was pared by 6 bases and J by 0 bases, with 9 bases between. The germline CDR1 and CDR2 sequences are ENHRY and SYGVKD. CDR3 coding DNA: TGTGCCATCAGGATACAGGACTCTGGAAACACCATATATTTT. Residues: CAIRIQDSGNTIYF.

This chain connects TRBV11-2 to TRBJ2-7; D unresolved. This CDR3 spans 13 amino acids. Germline V gene data show CDR1 as SGHAT and CDR2 as FQNNGV. V was pared by 3 bases and J by 5 bases, with 11 bases between. The CDR3 DNA is TGTGCCAGCAGCTTGTCCCAGGTGGACGAGCAGTACTTC. Translating it yields CASSLSQVDEQYF.

This clonotype was found a few times. This chain joins TRBV15 and TRBJ1-5; TRBD1 matches 7 bases. With 0 bases clipped from V and 7 bases from J, the junction kept 6 bases outside the gene matches. The CDR3 spans 15 residues. Per germline, CDR1 LNHNV and CDR2 YYDKDF (reference sequence). As DNA, the CDR3 is TGTGCCACCAGCAGAGATCCGACAGGGCAACAGCCCCAGCATTTT. Translation: CATSRDPTGQQPQHF.

This clonotype was observed a few times. The chain couples TRBV28 to TRBJ2-1, with TRBD1 identical over 7 bases. V shed 8 bases and J 4 bases; nucleotides not matched to a gene: 5. The CDR3 runs to 13 residues. The germline V gene has CDR1 MDHEN and CDR2 SYDVKM. CDR3 amino acids: CASEGASYNEQFF. CDR3 nucleotide sequence: TGTGCCAGCGAGGGGGCGAGTTACAATGAGCAGTTCTTC.

This clonotype was observed a handful of times. The J gene is TRBJ2-3, the V gene TRBV12-3 or TRBV12-4; D ambiguous. V dropped 1 base and J dropped 12 bases, with 11 bases sitting between them. The CDR3 totals 12 residues. The CDR3 protein is CASSLGAVDQYF. CDR3 nucleotide sequence: TGTGCCAGCAGTTTAGGGGCGGTTGATCAGTATTTT.

This clonotype was observed a handful of times. This sequence joins TRBV28 and TRBJ2-7; 11 bases align to TRBD1. The germline CDR1 and CDR2 sequences are MDHEN and SYDVKM. Trimming at V came to 11 bases and at J to 5 bases, leaving 8 bases not matched to a gene. The length of the CDR3 is 13 residues. The CDR3 DNA follows: TGTGCCGTCCGGGACAGGGGGATTAACGAGCAGTACTTC. Its protein product is CAVRDRGINEQYF.

This clonotype was detected ten times or more. V usage is TRBV20-1 and J usage is TRBJ1-1; TRBD1 matches 7 bases. The germline gives CDR1 DFQATT, CDR2 SNEGSKA (reference sequence). The CDR3 runs to 14 residues. Trimming cost V 3 bases and J 4 bases; bases outside gene matches: 8. The CDR3 spells CSASLQGGSTEAFF. The CDR3 DNA reads as TGCAGTGCTAGTCTGCAAGGGGGCAGCACTGAAGCTTTCTTT.

This sequence joins TRBV4-2 and TRBJ1-5, with D unclear. The V gene lost 3 bases and the J gene lost 3 bases, with 9 bases spanning the gap. The germline gives CDR1 LGHNA, CDR2 YNFKEQ. This CDR3 has 14 residues. DNA for the CDR3: TGTGCCAGCAGCCATGAACCGTACAATCAGCCCCAGCATTTT. This gives the protein CASSHEPYNQPQHF.

This clonotype was seen many times. The genes are TRBV6-5 and TRBJ1-6; a possible D gene is TRBD1 (5 bases). The V gene lost 0 bases and the J gene lost 7 bases, with 16 bases spanning the gap. Germline lookup yields CDR1 MNHEY and CDR2 SVGAGI. The CDR3 is 17 residues long. The CDR3 sequence: CASSYSGLSGSNSPLHF. CDR3 sequence (DNA): TGTGCCAGCAGTTACTCGGGGCTTTCTGGGTCCAATTCACCCCTCCACTTT.